This T cell receptor beta chain derives from a study of shared clonotypes between healthy human individuals. Study-level points and caveats: The sole specimen, blood, was sampled, and tissue repertoires likely differ.

A remark on this clone: Its matching antigen is unknown.

The protocol was immunoSEQ multiplex PCR, while the TCRdb copy is restricted to in-frame clones and leaves out a portion. The data hold approximately 340,000 clones, with approximately 74% observed a single time. This CDR3 has 13 residues. Between the trimmed V and J ends, which lost 5 bases and 8 bases, there was a span of 13 bases. Germline V gene lookup returns CDR1 SEHNR and CDR2 FQNEAQ (reference sequence). CD4+ cells yielded CD45RA+ naive and CD45RA-negative memory subsets. The sample was memory CD4+ T cells sorted from blood. The subset is: CD45RA-negative fraction. This sequence originates from a man younger than 40 in good health. The chain is built from TRBV7-9 and TRBJ2-1; D remains ambiguous. The CDR3: CASSPRSRDEQFF. The CDR3 bases are TGTGCCAGCAGCCCCCGCAGTCGGGATGAGCAGTTCTTC.